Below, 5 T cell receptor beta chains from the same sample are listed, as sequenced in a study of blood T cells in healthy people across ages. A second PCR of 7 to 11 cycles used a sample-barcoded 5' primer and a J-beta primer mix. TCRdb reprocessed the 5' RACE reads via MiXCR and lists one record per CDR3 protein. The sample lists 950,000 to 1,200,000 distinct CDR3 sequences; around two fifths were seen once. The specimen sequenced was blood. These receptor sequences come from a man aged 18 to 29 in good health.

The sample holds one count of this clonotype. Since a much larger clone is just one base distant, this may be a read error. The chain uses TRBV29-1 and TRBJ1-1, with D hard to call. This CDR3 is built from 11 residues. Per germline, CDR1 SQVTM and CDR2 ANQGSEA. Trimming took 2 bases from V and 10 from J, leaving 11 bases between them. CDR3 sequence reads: CSVEWRCSAFF. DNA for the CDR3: TGCAGCGTTGAATGGAGGTGTTCAGCTTTCTTT.

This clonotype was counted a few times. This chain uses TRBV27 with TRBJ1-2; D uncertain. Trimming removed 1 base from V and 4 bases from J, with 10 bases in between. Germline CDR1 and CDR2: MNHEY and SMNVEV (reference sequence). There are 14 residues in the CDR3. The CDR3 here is CASSLFHSSYGYTF. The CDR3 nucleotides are TGTGCCAGCAGTTTATTCCACAGTTCCTATGGCTACACCTTC.

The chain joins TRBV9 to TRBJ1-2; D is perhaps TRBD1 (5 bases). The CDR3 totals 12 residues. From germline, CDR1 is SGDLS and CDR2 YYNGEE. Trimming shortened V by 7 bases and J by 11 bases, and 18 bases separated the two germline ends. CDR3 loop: CASGTASMGYTF. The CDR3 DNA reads TGTGCCAGCGGGACGGCGAGTATGGGGTACACCTTC.

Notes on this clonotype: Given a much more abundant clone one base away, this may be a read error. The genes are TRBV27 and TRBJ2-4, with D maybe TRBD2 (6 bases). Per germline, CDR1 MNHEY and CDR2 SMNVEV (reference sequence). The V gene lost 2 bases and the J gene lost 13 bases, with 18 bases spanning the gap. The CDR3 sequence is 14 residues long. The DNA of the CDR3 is TGTGCCAGCAGTTTAACTAGCAGCCGGCATGAGCAGTACTTC. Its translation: CASSLTSSRHEQYF.

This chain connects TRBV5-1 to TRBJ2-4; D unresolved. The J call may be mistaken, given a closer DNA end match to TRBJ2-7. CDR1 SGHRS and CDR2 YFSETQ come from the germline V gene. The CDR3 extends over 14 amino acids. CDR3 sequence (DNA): TGCGCCAGCACTCGCCTGGGCCATCTAGACGAGCAGTACTTC. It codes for CASTRLGHLDEQYF.